A selection of T cell receptor beta chains follows, all from one sample in a study of cytomegalovirus exposure and HLA in healthy donors. This table comes from immunoSEQ multiplex PCR, and its TCRdb copy is limited to in-frame clones, with some not included. The table includes under 150,000 clones, around 68% detected once. The sample taken for sequencing was PBMCs. These receptors all stem from a woman in her thirties or forties in good health and CMV-seropositive. Each CDR3 is given with its conserved first and last residue. A D gene is named only where the DNA matches it firmly. A clone size is listed for some rows: how often the clone was seen (once, few, many), or a class if it is expanded.

d_gene	abundance	v_gene	j_gene	CDR3aa	CDR3nt
NA	NA	TRBV7-3	TRBJ1-1	CASREGRNTEAFF	TGTGCCAGCAGGGAGGGACGGAACACTGAAGCTTTCTTT
NA	few	TRBV15	TRBJ2-5	CATSREGAAETQYF	TGTGCCACCAGCAGAGAAGGGGCAGCAGAGACCCAGTACTTC
NA	NA	TRBV19	TRBJ2-3	CASSIRFSSTDTQYF	TGTGCCAGTAGTATCCGTTTCTCTAGCACAGATACGCAGTATTTT
TRBD2	NA	TRBV6-5	TRBJ2-2	CASRGLAGGELFF	TGTGCCAGCAGAGGACTAGCAGGGGGGGAGCTGTTTTTT
NA	NA	TRBV28	TRBJ2-7	CASSFGSHYEQYF	TGTGCCAGCAGTTTCGGGAGCCACTACGAGCAGTACTTC
NA	NA	TRBV9	TRBJ1-2	CASSVDEGAKRGYTF	TGTGCCAGCAGCGTAGACGAGGGAGCCAAAAGAGGCTACACCTTC
NA	NA	TRBV6-5	TRBJ2-4	CASRFTGAKNIQYF	TGTGCCAGCAGATTCACAGGGGCCAAAAACATTCAGTACTTC
TRBD1	NA	TRBV5-1	TRBJ1-2	CASSNRQGPGYTF	TGCGCCAGCAGCAATCGACAGGGTCCGGGCTACACCTTC
NA	NA	TRBV5-1	TRBJ1-3	CASSAGDVAGNTIYF	TGCGCCAGCAGTGCAGGGGACGTAGCTGGAAACACCATATATTTT
NA	NA	TRBV6-1	TRBJ2-7	CASSGVAVNSYEQYF	TGTGCCAGCAGTGGGGTAGCGGTGAACTCCTACGAGCAGTACTTC
NA	few	TRBV19	TRBJ2-7	CASSIARSSYEQYF	TGTGCCAGTAGTATAGCTAGGAGCTCCTACGAGCAGTACTTC
NA	few	TRBV27	TRBJ2-2	CASRGLIGELFF	TGTGCCAGCAGGGGGCTGATCGGGGAGCTGTTTTTT
TRBD1	NA	TRBV11-1	TRBJ1-2	CASSLDGDRVNGYTF	TGTGCCAGCAGCTTGGACGGGGACAGGGTAAATGGCTACACCTTC
NA	NA	TRBV2	TRBJ2-7	CASSDVGGPSDYEQYF	TGTGCCAGCAGTGATGTGGGGGGACCGTCGGATTACGAGCAGTACTTC
NA	NA	TRBV11-3	TRBJ2-1	CASRNSGFEGEQFF	TGTGCCAGCAGAAACAGCGGGTTCGAGGGTGAGCAGTTCTTC
TRBD2	NA	TRBV7-2	TRBJ2-5	CASSPSGGATQYF	TGTGCCAGCAGCCCGAGCGGGGGGGCGACCCAGTACTTC
TRBD2	NA	TRBV12-5	TRBJ2-5	CASGLGLAGPGETQYF	TGTGCTAGTGGCCTGGGACTAGCGGGACCGGGAGAGACCCAGTACTTC
NA	NA	TRBV6-5	TRBJ2-7	CASSYREGHEQYF	TGTGCCAGCAGTTACCGAGAGGGCCACGAGCAGTACTTC
TRBD1	NA	TRBV7-9	TRBJ2-3	CASSHRPGQLIAARDTQYF	TGTGCCAGCAGCCACCGACCGGGACAGCTTATTGCGGCGCGGGATACGCAGTATTTT
TRBD1	NA	TRBV7-8	TRBJ1-1	CASSSRQGLSAFF	TGTGCCAGCAGCTCCAGACAGGGGTTATCGGCTTTCTTT
NA	few	TRBV5-1	TRBJ2-1	CASSLGRLGTANEQFF	TGCGCCAGCAGCTTGGGGCGACTAGGGACAGCCAATGAGCAGTTCTTC
TRBD2	NA	TRBV28	TRBJ2-7	CASSRLAGSYEQYF	TGTGCCAGCAGTCGACTAGCGGGATCCTACGAGCAGTACTTC
TRBD2	NA	TRBV29-1	TRBJ2-1	CSVRASGSPNEQFF	TGCAGCGTTAGGGCTAGCGGGAGTCCCAATGAGCAGTTCTTC
NA	NA	TRBV6-5	TRBJ2-7	CASSFTGSYEQYF	TGTGCCAGCAGTTTTACGGGTTCCTACGAGCAGTACTTC
NA	NA	TRBV5-6	TRBJ1-2	CASSRWEDINYGYTF	TGTGCCAGCAGCCGTTGGGAGGACATTAACTATGGCTACACCTTC
NA	once	TRBV2	TRBJ1-5	CASGAQGSGVSSNQPQHF	TGTGCCAGCGGAGCTCAGGGCTCGGGGGTTAGTAGCAATCAGCCCCAGCATTTT
TRBD2	NA	TRBV4-1	TRBJ2-1	CASSPSGGSYNEQFF	TGCGCCAGCAGCCCAAGCGGGGGGTCATACAATGAGCAGTTCTTC
NA	NA	TRBV7-6	TRBJ2-7	CASSLEVGVDEQYF	TGTGCCAGCAGCTTAGAAGTAGGGGTGGACGAGCAGTACTTC
TRBD1	NA	TRBV20-1	TRBJ1-1	CSATLGTEPFF	TGCAGTGCTACCTTAGGGACAGAACCTTTCTTT
NA	NA	TRBV28	TRBJ2-7	CASSLYQTYEQYF	TGTGCCAGCAGTTTGTACCAGACCTACGAGCAGTACTTC
TRBD1	NA	TRBV14	TRBJ1-1	CASSQGSGGGNTEAFF	TGTGCCAGCAGCCAAGGATCAGGGGGCGGTAACACTGAAGCTTTCTTT
TRBD1	NA	TRBV5-1	TRBJ2-4	CASSPDRGNIQYF	TGCGCCAGCAGCCCCGACAGGGGGAACATTCAGTACTTC
NA	NA	TRBV27	TRBJ2-1	CASSPRPNSNEQFF	TGTGCCAGCAGCCCCCGCCCCAACAGCAATGAGCAGTTCTTC
NA	NA	TRBV27	TRBJ2-7	CASSRGTRPYEQYF	TGTGCCAGCAGTAGGGGCACCCGCCCCTACGAGCAGTACTTC
TRBD2	once	TRBV7-8	TRBJ2-5	CASSSPGGAETQYF	TGTGCCAGCAGTTCCCCCGGGGGGGCGGAGACCCAGTACTTC
NA	NA	TRBV5-1	TRBJ2-1	CASSLLSGQSVDEQFF	TGCGCCAGCAGCTTGCTAAGCGGGCAGAGCGTCGATGAGCAGTTCTTC
TRBD2	NA	TRBV7-6	TRBJ2-1	CASSLGKLAGVSLFHNEQFF	TGTGCCAGCAGCTTAGGGAAATTAGCGGGAGTCTCCCTCTTCCACAATGAGCAGTTCTTC
TRBD2	NA	TRBV9	TRBJ2-3	CASSVGTSGTRTDTQYF	TGTGCCAGCAGCGTAGGGACTAGCGGGACACGCACAGATACGCAGTATTTT